These 28 T cell receptor beta chains originate from one sample sequenced in a study of CD8 T cells in ankylosing spondylitis. TCRdb fed the 5' RACE reads into MiXCR, producing one record per CDR3 protein. The sample records roughly 220,000 distinct CDR3 sequences, approximately 10% being singletons. The sample consisted of blood, either unsorted or a sorted T cell fraction (not recorded which). These receptor sequences come from a male donor with ankylosing spondylitis or in good health (not recorded which).

The J gene is TRBJ2-3, the V gene TRBV7-9; 10 bases match TRBD1. V lost 11 bases and J lost 1; bases outside the gene matches: 9. CDR3 length: 15 amino acids. Per germline, CDR1 SEHNR and CDR2 FQNEAQ (reference sequence). The CDR3 DNA is TGTGCCGTGACCATGGGGACAGGGGGCACAGATACGCAGTATTTT. The encoded protein is CAVTMGTGGTDTQYF. Based on the CDR3 plus reference TRBV7-9 and TRBJ2-3, the full variable domain is DTGVSQNPRHKITKRGQNVTFRCDPISEHNRLYWYRQTLGQGPEFLTYFQNEAQLEKSRLLSDRFSAERPKGSFSTLEIQRTEQGDSAMYLCAVTMGTGGTDTQYFGPGTRLTVL.

This clonotype was counted a few times. The junction departs from germline at one end; a sequencing error may be responsible. The chain's CDR3 is CASSAGSSPTNEKLFF. The CDR3 DNA sequence: TGTGCTAGCAGCGCCGGGTCTTCCCCAACTAATGAAAAACTGTTTTTT. J is TRBJ1-4 and V is TRBV7-7; D gene unclear. The CDR3 extends over 16 amino acids. CDR1 is SSHAT, CDR2 FNYEAQ, per germline (reference sequence).

Remarks on this clonotype: A much more abundant neighbour one base away suggests this may be a read error. V is TRBV20-1 and J is TRBJ2-7; 8 bases are a match to TRBD1. Germline lookup yields CDR1 DFQATT and CDR2 SNEGSKA (reference sequence). The CDR3 totals 13 residues. The chain's CDR3 is CSTRRDRGYEQYF. CDR3 sequence (DNA): TGCAGTACTAGACGCGACAGGGGCTACGAGCAGTACTTC.

There are many counts of this clonotype. The J gene is TRBJ2-2, the V gene TRBV5-1; 7 positions match TRBD1. The V segment lost 4 bases and the J segment 6 bases; nucleotides outside the gene matches: 6. Germline lookup yields CDR1 SGHRS and CDR2 YFSETQ. The CDR3 is made up of 14 amino acids. CDR3 sequence (DNA): TGCGCCAGCAGCCCGCGACAGGGTCCCGGGGAGCTGTTTTTT. It translates to CASSPRQGPGELFF.

There are many counts of this clonotype. The rearrangement joins TRBV3-1 to TRBJ2-2; D remains ambiguous. The CDR3 consists of 16 residues. Trimming stripped 1 base from V and 3 bases from J, with 12 bases between. The germline CDR1 and CDR2 sequences are LGHDT and YNNKEL (reference sequence). CDR3 sequence (DNA): TGTGCCAGCAGCCAAGGTGTTGGGTCGGACACCGGGGAGCTGTTTTTT. Translated: CASSQGVGSDTGELFF.

The rearrangement joins TRBV20-1 to TRBJ2-5; 9 nucleotides match TRBD2. Losses at the gene ends were 0 bases for V and 1 base for J; bases not matched to a gene: 12. Looked up from germline, CDR1 is DFQATT and CDR2 is SNEGSKA (reference sequence). The CDR3 loop spans 18 amino acids. The DNA of the CDR3 is TGCAGTGCTAGAGATGAGGGTGATAGCGGGGGCCGCCAAGAGACCCAGTACTTC. It yields the protein CSARDEGDSGGRQETQYF.

There are many counts of this clonotype. V usage is TRBV20-1 and J usage is TRBJ1-1; 12 bases map to TRBD1. CDR1 and CDR2 (germline): DFQATT, SNEGSKA (reference sequence). CDR3 length: 17 amino acids. V lost 0 bases and J lost 1; bases outside the gene matches: 6. This CDR3 is CSARDAGQGAGNTEAFF. The CDR3 nucleotides read TGCAGTGCTAGAGATGCGGGACAGGGGGCGGGGAACACTGAAGCTTTCTTT.

This clonotype was seen many times. The J gene is TRBJ2-7, the V gene TRBV29-1; tentatively, D is TRBD1 (5 bases). Trimming took 4 bases from V and 2 from J, leaving 15 bases between them. The CDR3 runs to 14 residues. Germline CDR1 and CDR2: SQVTM and ANQGSEA. The CDR3 bases are TGCAGCGTTGGTTTGACAGTCGACCCCTACGAGCAGTACTTC. Residues: CSVGLTVDPYEQYF.

J is TRBJ2-5 and V is TRBV12-3 or TRBV12-4, with a tentative D call TRBD2 (5 bases). The CDR3 totals 14 residues. V gave up 5 bases and J gave up 4 bases, with 14 bases separating them. CDR3 amino acids: CASSPRGDPETQYF. For the CDR3, the DNA is TGTGCCAGCAGTCCCCGGGGAGACCCAGAGACCCAGTACTTC.

This clonotype was observed at least ten times. The chain is built from TRBV11-1 and TRBJ1-1; 8 bases agree with TRBD1. This CDR3 is 16 amino acids long. V trimming: 4 bases; J trimming: 0 bases; junction bases outside the gene matches: 7. Germline V lookup: CDR1 SGHAT, CDR2 FQDESV (reference sequence). CDR3 sequence: CASSSRGRGMNTEAFF. CDR3 DNA sequence: TGTGCCAGCAGCTCCAGGGGGCGCGGTATGAACACTGAAGCTTTCTTT.

This clonotype was counted between two and nine times. The rearrangement links TRBV28 to TRBJ2-5; 7 nucleotides match TRBD2. Trimming took 2 bases from V and 8 from J; bases not matched to a gene: 11. The CDR3 is 15 amino acids. CDR1 and CDR2 (germline): MDHEN, SYDVKM. The DNA of the CDR3 is TGTGCCAGCAGTTTAGCCAAGGGAGGGTGGGAAACCCAGTACTTC. The encoded protein is CASSLAKGGWETQYF.

This clonotype has a count of ten or more. The rearrangement uses TRBV27 and TRBJ2-1; D unresolved. There are 14 residues in the CDR3. Trimming stripped 7 bases from V and 0 bases from J, with 10 bases between. Germline V gene sequence: CDR1 MNHEY, CDR2 SMNVEV (reference sequence). In DNA form, the CDR3 reads TGTGCCAGCAATGGGGTCAGCTCCTACAATGAGCAGTTCTTC. Its translation: CASNGVSSYNEQFF.

Many counts were recorded for this clonotype. The rearrangement links TRBV20-1 to TRBJ1-2; D is uncertain. Germline V gene lookup returns CDR1 DFQATT and CDR2 SNEGSKA (reference sequence). This CDR3 spans 13 amino acids. V was pared by 0 bases and J by 7 bases, with 12 bases between. DNA of the CDR3: TGCAGTGCTAGAGATAGGGTATTGGGTGGCTACACCTTC. Amino acid sequence: CSARDRVLGGYTF.

V and J are TRBV7-2 and TRBJ1-5; a possible D gene is TRBD1 (6 bases). This CDR3 spans 15 amino acids. V lost 5 bases and J 0 bases, leaving 11 bases between the germline ends. Germline CDR1 SGHTA, CDR2 FQGNSA. The CDR3 bases are TGTGCCAGCAGCGTAAGCAGGGGTAGCAATCAGCCCCAGCATTTT. It yields the protein CASSVSRGSNQPQHF.

This clonotype occurred many times. A junction end diverges from the germline sequence, so it may reflect a read error. The gene calls are TRBV20-1 and TRBJ1-2, with TRBD1 matching over 7 bases. CDR3 length equals 13 residues. CDR1 is DFQATT and CDR2 is SNEGSKA in the germline V gene (reference sequence). The CDR3 sequence is CSARVSGGSLGGF. The CDR3 DNA reads TGCAGTGCTAGAGTCTCAGGGGGGTCATTAGGAGGCTTC.

This clonotype was counted many times. This chain links TRBV13 with TRBJ1-2; possibly TRBD1 for D (6 bases). Germline V gives CDR1 PRHDT, CDR2 FYEKMQ (reference sequence). V lost 7 bases and J 2 bases, leaving 17 bases between the germline ends. The CDR3 runs 15 residues. CDR3 sequence: CASTDPGEGNYGYTF. The DNA for the CDR3 is TGTGCCAGCACTGACCCAGGGGAGGGGAACTATGGCTACACCTTC.

This clonotype was counted at least ten times. The chain carries TRBV20-1 and TRBJ1-5; 9 positions agree with TRBD1. V lost 2 bases, J lost 3 bases, and 8 bases stayed unmatched. CDR1 is DFQATT, CDR2 SNEGSKA, per germline (reference sequence). This CDR3 is built from 16 residues. DNA of the CDR3: TGCAGTGCTAGAAGTTCCGGGACAGGGCTCAATCAGCCCCAGCATTTT. Amino acid sequence: CSARSSGTGLNQPQHF.

This clonotype was detected many times. V is TRBV5-1 and J is TRBJ2-7; TRBD1 matches 8 bases. This CDR3 spans 14 amino acids. Unmatched junction bases numbered 4, after V lost 0 bases and J lost 5 bases. Looked up from germline, CDR1 is SGHRS and CDR2 is YFSETQ. Written as DNA, the CDR3 is TGCGCCAGCAGCTTGGAAGGACAGGGTGACGAGCAGTACTTC. Translating gives CASSLEGQGDEQYF.

This clonotype was observed at least ten times. The gene calls are TRBV12-3 or TRBV12-4 and TRBJ2-3; no clear D. The CDR3 contains 13 residues. With 3 bases removed from V and 0 bases from J, the gap between germline ends came to 4 bases. This CDR3 is CASSLRSTDTQYF. CDR3 nucleotide sequence: TGTGCCAGCAGTTTGCGTAGCACAGATACGCAGTATTTT.

This clonotype was recorded at least ten times. The chain is built from TRBV7-2 and TRBJ2-5; no clear D gene. There are 13 residues in the CDR3. The V and J ends lost 4 bases and 2 bases respectively, with 8 bases between them. From germline, CDR1 is SGHTA and CDR2 FQGNSA. In DNA form, the CDR3 reads TGTGCCAGCAGCTCAGACTTACAAGAGACCCAGTACTTC. This sequence encodes CASSSDLQETQYF.

There are many counts of this clonotype. CDR3 sequence (DNA): TGTGCCAGCAGCCCTGGACAGCACTATGGCTACACCTTC. This gives the protein CASSPGQHYGYTF. The genes are TRBV7-2 and TRBJ1-2; tentatively, D is TRBD1 (6 bases). Looked up from germline, CDR1 is SGHTA and CDR2 is FQGNSA. V was cut by 5 bases and J by 3 bases, with 10 bases left in between. The CDR3 contains 13 residues.

This clonotype was found many times. V gene TRBV5-1 combines with J gene TRBJ1-5; D is uncertain. CDR1 and CDR2 from the germline V gene are SGHRS and YFSETQ. V lost 1 base and J 2 bases, leaving 10 bases between the germline ends. CDR3 size: 15 residues. The CDR3 DNA reads TGCGCCAGCAGCTTGTCTGGGGATCGCAATCAGCCCCAGCATTTT. This codes for CASSLSGDRNQPQHF.

Comment on this clonotype: A much more abundant neighbour one base away suggests this may be a read error. CDR3: CASSLEAGGSSGDTF. DNA of the CDR3: TGCGCCAGCAGCTTGGAGGCAGGGGGCTCATCAGGCGACACCTTC. This rearrangement joins TRBV5-1 to TRBJ1-2; 8 bases are a match to TRBD1. The CDR3 has 15 residues. Losses at the gene ends were 0 bases for V and 12 bases for J; bases not matched to a gene: 13. The germline V gene encodes CDR1 SGHRS and CDR2 YFSETQ.

This clonotype has ten or more counts. The chain has TRBV27 and TRBJ2-1; D is possibly TRBD1 or TRBD2 (6 bases each). The CDR3 has 15 amino acids. Trimming left V 4 bases short and J 9 bases short, with 19 bases between. The germline V gene has CDR1 MNHEY and CDR2 SMNVEV (reference sequence). The CDR3 region is CASSYLGGGPGEQFF. The CDR3 DNA reads as TGTGCCAGCAGTTACCTAGGTGGGGGGCCAGGTGAGCAGTTCTTC.

This clonotype showed up just a few times. This chain links TRBV7-9 with TRBJ2-2; 7 bases match TRBD1. This CDR3 has 14 amino acids. Germline values: CDR1 SEHNR, CDR2 FQNEAQ (reference sequence). DNA of the CDR3: TGTGGGTTGGGGGACAGTTCGAACACCGGGGAGCTGTTTTTT. This sequence encodes CGLGDSSNTGELFF.

This clonotype was seen repeatedly, ten times or more. This chain links TRBV6-1 with TRBJ2-2; D tentatively reads TRBD1 or TRBD2 (5 bases each). The CDR3 totals 14 residues. The germline V and J ends were trimmed by 10 bases and 7 bases, with 19 bases remaining between them. CDR1 is MNHNS, CDR2 SASEGT, per germline. The CDR3 nucleotides read TGTGCCAACCGTAACAGGCCAGAGGGCGGGGAGCTGTTTTTT. Encoded protein: CANRNRPEGGELFF.

This clonotype has just a few counts. The CDR3 sequence: CASSLDTGSWSEKLFF. In DNA form, the CDR3 reads TGTGCCAGCAGCTTAGACACAGGGTCATGGAGTGAAAAACTGTTTTTT. The gene calls are TRBV7-9 and TRBJ1-4; D is possibly TRBD1 (6 bases). Germline V gene sequence: CDR1 SEHNR, CDR2 FQNEAQ (reference sequence). V was clipped by 1 base and J by 7 bases, with 16 bases between them. The CDR3 consists of 16 residues.

This clonotype has ten or more counts. The CDR3, as DNA: TGCAGCGTTGAAGTCCCGGGGCGGCGGGCAAATTACGACTATGGCTACACCTTC. Amino acids: CSVEVPGRRANYDYGYTF. The chain recombines TRBV29-1 with TRBJ1-2, with D perhaps matching TRBD1 (5 bases). V lost 1 base to trimming and J lost 3 bases, with 24 bases between them. This CDR3 is 18 amino acids long. CDR1 is SQVTM, CDR2 ANQGSEA, per germline.